A selection of T cell receptor beta chains follows, all from one sample in a study of T cell responses to AZD1222 COVID-19 vaccine. Profiled with immunoSEQ multiplex PCR; TCRdb holds only in-frame clones, not every one. The sample includes under 200,000 clones, approximately 90% seen only once; the top ten take over 1.2%. Sequencing used peripheral blood, obtained on day 0 of AZD1222 vaccination. The receptor source for this set is an adult in good health. CDR3s include the opening cysteine and the closing phenylalanine or tryptophan. Fields, in order: V gene, clone size, CDR3 length, J gene, D gene, CDR3 DNA, CDR3 protein. A D gene is named only where the DNA matches it firmly. Part of the rows lack a size; the others show once, few, many or a class for expanded clones.

>TRBV4-1|NA|15|TRBJ1-2|NA
TGCGCCAGCAGCCAAGCCGGCAGGGAGGGCTATGGCTACACCTTC
CASSQAGREGYGYTF
>TRBV29-1|NA|14|TRBJ2-1|NA
TGCAGCGTTGATAACACCCCGGCTGGGAATGAGCAGTTCTTC
CSVDNTPAGNEQFF
>TRBV19|NA|13|TRBJ1-5|NA
TGTGCCAGTAGTATAGGAGTAGAGCAGCCCCAGCATTTT
CASSIGVEQPQHF
>TRBV7-2|NA|15|TRBJ1-5|NA
TGTGCCAGCAGCTTAGTCACAGGGAGCAATCAGCCCCAGCATTTT
CASSLVTGSNQPQHF
>TRBV7-9|NA|15|TRBJ1-2|NA
TGTGCCAGCAGCCGCGACAACGGGTTGGGGTATGGCTACACCTTC
CASSRDNGLGYGYTF
>TRBV12-1|few|19|TRBJ2-1|NA
TGTGCCAGCAGCAGTTTCCCCGGGACAGCAAAAAGCTCCTACAATGAGCAGTTCTTC
CASSSFPGTAKSSYNEQFF
>TRBV6-5|NA|14|TRBJ1-2|TRBD1
TGTGCCAGCAGACTAGACAGGGGACCGGGTCTCTGCACCTTC
CASRLDRGPGLCTF
>TRBV28|NA|14|TRBJ1-5|NA
TGTGCCAGCAGTTTGACGCTCAGCAATCAGCCCCAGCATTTT
CASSLTLSNQPQHF
>TRBV28|NA|15|TRBJ1-4|NA
TGTGCCAGCAGTTTACTTGGACAGACCATAGAAAAACTGTTTTTT
CASSLLGQTIEKLFF
>TRBV7-3|NA|13|TRBJ1-1|NA
TGTGCCAGCAGCCGACGCGGGGGCACTGAAGCTTTCTTT
CASSRRGGTEAFF
>TRBV6-5|NA|13|TRBJ1-1|NA
TGTGCCAGCAGCACCGAGGGGAACACTGAAGCTTTCTTT
CASSTEGNTEAFF
>TRBV15|NA|15|TRBJ2-3|NA
TGTGCCACCAGCAGAGAGATCCCAGGGACAGATACGCAGTATTTT
CATSREIPGTDTQYF
>TRBV11-1|NA|14|TRBJ2-2|NA
TGTGCCAGCCGGGTCAATCGGAACACCGGGGAGCTGTTTTTT
CASRVNRNTGELFF
>TRBV27|NA|13|TRBJ2-7|NA
TGTGCCAGCAGCCACCAGGAAACCTACGAGCAGTACTTC
CASSHQETYEQYF